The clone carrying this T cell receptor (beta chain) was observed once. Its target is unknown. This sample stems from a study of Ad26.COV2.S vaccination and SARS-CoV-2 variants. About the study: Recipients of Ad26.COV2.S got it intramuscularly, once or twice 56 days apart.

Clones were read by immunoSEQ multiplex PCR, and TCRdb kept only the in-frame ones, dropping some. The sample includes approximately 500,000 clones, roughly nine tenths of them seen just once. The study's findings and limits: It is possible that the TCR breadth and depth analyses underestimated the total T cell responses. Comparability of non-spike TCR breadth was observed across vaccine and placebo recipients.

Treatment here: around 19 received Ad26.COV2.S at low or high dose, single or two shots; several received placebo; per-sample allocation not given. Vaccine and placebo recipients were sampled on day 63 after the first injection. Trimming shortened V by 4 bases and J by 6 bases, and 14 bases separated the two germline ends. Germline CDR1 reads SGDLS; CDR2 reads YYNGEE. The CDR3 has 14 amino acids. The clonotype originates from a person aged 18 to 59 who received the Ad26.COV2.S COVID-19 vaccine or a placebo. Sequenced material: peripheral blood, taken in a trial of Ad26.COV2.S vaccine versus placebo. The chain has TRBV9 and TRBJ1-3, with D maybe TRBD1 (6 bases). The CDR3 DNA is TGTGCCAGCAGCACGCACCAGGGGCCAAACACCATATATTTT. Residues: CASSTHQGPNTIYF.